This is a list of T cell receptor beta chains from one sample in a study of shared clonotypes between healthy human individuals. The repertoire was sequenced with immunoSEQ multiplex PCR; TCRdb's copy has only in-frame clones and lacks some. The table records more than 2,000,000 clones, over 90% of them present only once. The sequenced sample consisted of naive CD4+ T cells from PBMCs. All receptors come from a man aged 18 to 35 in good health. Some clones in this sample may be carry-over from other donors' samples. Each CDR3 is given with its conserved first and last residue. A D gene is named only where the DNA matches it firmly. Size values are once, few and many counts, or a class for expanded clones, and some rows have none.

d_call j_call v_call clone_size cdr3_aa cdr3_nt
. TRBJ2-3 TRBV9 . CASSVTTTDTQYF TGTGCCAGCAGCGTTACAACCACAGATACGCAGTATTTT
. TRBJ1-1 TRBV4-3 . CASSHGPGVNTEAFF TGCGCCAGCAGCCACGGACCGGGGGTGAACACTGAAGCTTTCTTT
TRBD1 TRBJ2-4 TRBV4-2 . CASSQRQGALAKNIQYF TGTGCCAGCAGCCAACGACAGGGAGCCCTAGCCAAAAACATTCAGTACTTC
TRBD2 TRBJ2-1 TRBV10-3 once CAISVAPGLAGGNEQFF TGTGCCATCAGTGTAGCTCCGGGACTAGCGGGAGGGAATGAGCAGTTCTTC
TRBD1 TRBJ2-7 TRBV5-6 . CASSLRGRFYEQYF TGTGCCAGCAGCTTAAGGGGGCGTTTCTACGAGCAGTACTTC
. TRBJ2-3 TRBV18 . CASSQGLAGTDTQYF TGTGCCAGCTCACAAGGACTGGCGGGCACAGATACGCAGTATTTT
. TRBJ1-1 TRBV27 . CASSSPGRLNTEAFF TGTGCCAGCAGTTCCCCGGGAAGGTTGAACACTGAAGCTTTCTTT
. TRBJ1-2 TRBV5-1 . CASSLGGTSNYGYTF TGCGCCAGCAGCTTGGGAGGCACGTCCAACTATGGCTACACCTTC
TRBD1 TRBJ2-5 TRBV5-5 . CASSLVFGQGRETQYF TGTGCCAGCAGCTTGGTTTTTGGACAGGGGCGAGAGACCCAGTACTTC
TRBD1 TRBJ1-1 TRBV7-3 . CASSTGGANTEAFF TGTGCCAGCAGTACAGGGGGAGCGAACACTGAAGCTTTCTTT
. TRBJ2-7 TRBV6-1 . CASTTPGTQTYEQYF TGTGCCAGCACCACCCCCGGGACACAGACCTACGAGCAGTACTTC
TRBD2 TRBJ2-5 TRBV27 . CATNPGREETQYF TGTGCCACCAACCCCGGGAGGGAAGAAACCCAGTACTTC
TRBD1 TRBJ2-5 TRBV11-2 . CASSFTRTGGSETQYF TGTGCCAGCAGCTTTACACGCACAGGGGGCTCAGAGACCCAGTACTTC
TRBD2 TRBJ2-7 TRBV18 once CASSLTSGVPYEQYF TGTGCCAGCTCACTGACTAGCGGGGTTCCCTACGAGCAGTACTTC
TRBD2 TRBJ2-2 TRBV27 . CASRRTSGSPTGELFF TGTGCCAGCAGACGTACTAGCGGGAGTCCGACCGGGGAGCTGTTTTTT
. TRBJ2-1 TRBV10-1 once CASSATDNPGTPSYNEQFF TGCGCCAGCAGTGCCACAGACAATCCCGGGACTCCTTCCTACAATGAGCAGTTCTTC